This TCR beta chain came from a study of CD8+CD57+ T cells in acquired aplastic anemia. On the study more broadly: The sorted CD4+ and CD8+ cells yielded an average roughly 3 ug of DNA. Average CD4+ read depth in healthy donors was 11 million or so reads.

Comment on this clonotype: Antigen: not known.

Notes on the study in general: Between the patient and control groups, CD8+ Simpson's diversity did not differ significantly. Patients and controls had in common 25 to 30 CD8+ CDR3 sequences.

CDR3 and TCR beta VDJ profiling relied on a genomic DNA template. MiXCR, applied by TCRdb to the reads, yields one record per CDR3 protein. The sample holds 350,000 to 450,000 distinct CDR3 sequences, roughly 64% seen once. The sample was sorted CD4+, CD8+, or CD8+CD57+ T cells (not recorded which) from PBMCs. The TCR originated in a human donor in good health, serving as a control.

CDR3 in DNA: TGTGCCACCAGCAGACAGGAGAACACTGAAGCTTTCTTT. It codes for CATSRQENTEAFF. The genes are TRBV15 and TRBJ1-1; D gene unclear. Trimming took 2 bases from V and 1 from J, leaving 5 bases between them. The germline CDR1 and CDR2 sequences are LNHNV and YYDKDF (reference sequence). CDR3 length equals 13 residues.